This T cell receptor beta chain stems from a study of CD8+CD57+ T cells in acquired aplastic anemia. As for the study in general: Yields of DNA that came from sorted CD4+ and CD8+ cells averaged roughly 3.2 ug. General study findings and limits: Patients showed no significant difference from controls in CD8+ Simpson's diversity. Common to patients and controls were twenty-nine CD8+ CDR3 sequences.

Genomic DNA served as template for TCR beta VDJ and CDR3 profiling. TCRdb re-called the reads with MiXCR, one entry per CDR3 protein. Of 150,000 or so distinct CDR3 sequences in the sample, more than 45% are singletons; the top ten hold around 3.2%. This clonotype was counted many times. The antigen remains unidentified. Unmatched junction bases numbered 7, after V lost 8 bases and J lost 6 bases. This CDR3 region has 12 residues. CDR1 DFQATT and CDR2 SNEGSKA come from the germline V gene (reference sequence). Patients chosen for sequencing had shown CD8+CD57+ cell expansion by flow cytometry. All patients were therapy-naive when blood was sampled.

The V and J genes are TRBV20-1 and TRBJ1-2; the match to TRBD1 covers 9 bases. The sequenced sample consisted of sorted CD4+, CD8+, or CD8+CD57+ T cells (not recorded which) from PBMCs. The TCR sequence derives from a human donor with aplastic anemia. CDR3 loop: CSPRTGDHGYTF. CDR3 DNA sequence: TGCAGTCCAAGGACAGGGGATCATGGCTACACCTTC.